The following is a T cell receptor (beta chain) sequence with its context. This table comes from immunoSEQ multiplex PCR, and its TCRdb copy is limited to in-frame clones, with some not included. The data contain 200,000 or so clones, roughly nine tenths of them singletons. Trimming pared 2 bases from V and 6 bases from J, leaving 15 bases between. The CDR3 spans 14 residues. Germline CDR1 SGHRS, CDR2 YFSETQ. The record originates from a study of blood T cell repertoires in COVID-19. On the study more broadly: Sites in the United States, Italy and Spain provided acute and convalescent COVID-19 samples. In each case, the material was cDNA or gDNA derived from T cells, B-cell-depleted T cells, or PBMCs.

The chain carries TRBV5-1 and TRBJ2-7; the D gene is possibly TRBD2 (5 bases). This clonotype was obtained from a woman aged 70-85 years with acute or convalescent COVID-19. Sequenced material: peripheral blood. CDR3 in DNA: TGCGCCAGCAGCTTCGCAGCCTGGAGCGGCGAGCAGTACTTC. Translated: CASSFAAWSGEQYF.